One sample yielded the 29 T cell receptor beta chains listed below, sequenced in a study of T cell repertoires in cytomegalovirus infection. TCRdb redid the calling of the reads with MiXCR, one entry per CDR3 protein. In the table there are almost 550,000 distinct CDR3 sequences, approximately 15% of which are singletons. Sequences were obtained from CD8+ T cells from PBMCs. All receptors derive from a human donor in good health (CMV status not recorded). Some clones in this sample may be carry-over from other donors' samples.

In its sample, this clonotype was seen many times. This chain links TRBV7-3 with TRBJ2-1; D call uncertain. CDR3 length: 16 amino acids. CDR1 SGHTA and CDR2 FQGTGA come from the germline V gene. Trimming took off 0 bases at V and 2 bases at J, with 11 bases between the two ends. Here the CDR3 reads CASSLTGIVTYNEQFF. CDR3 in DNA: TGTGCCAGCAGCTTAACAGGGATAGTTACCTACAATGAGCAGTTCTTC.

This clonotype has a count of ten or more. The gene calls are TRBV6-1 and TRBJ2-7; D perhaps matches TRBD1 (6 bases). The CDR3 is 15 residues long. V was cut by 3 bases and J by 2 bases, with 14 bases left in between. Per germline, CDR1 MNHNS and CDR2 SASEGT. The CDR3, as DNA: TGTGCCAGCAGTGAGTGGGACAATTCCCCCTACGAGCAGTACTTC. Translation: CASSEWDNSPYEQYF.

This clonotype was recorded a few times. This chain connects TRBV5-4 to TRBJ2-1, with a weak D call TRBD1 (6 bases). The CDR3 contains 16 residues. Trimming removed 1 base at V and 6 bases at J, with 17 bases between. Germline V gives CDR1 SGHNT, CDR2 YYREEE (reference sequence). In DNA, the CDR3 is TGTGCCAGCAGCTTGATTGGTCAGGGGAATCCCAATGAGCAGTTCTTC. This codes for CASSLIGQGNPNEQFF.

The CDR3 DNA reads TGTGCCAGCATGGGACCCAACGCCGCCGGGACTAGCGGGAGAGCAGATGAGCAGTTCTTC. Translation gives CASMGPNAAGTSGRADEQFF. The rearrangement joins TRBV2 to TRBJ2-1, with 14 positions matching TRBD2. The CDR3 is made up of 20 amino acids. Germline lookup yields CDR1 SNHLY and CDR2 FYNNEI. Trimming took 7 bases from V and 8 from J; bases not matched to a gene: 22.

The chain employs TRBV19 and TRBJ1-5; TRBD1 is a possible D gene (5 bases). Trimming shortened V by 5 bases and J by 4 bases, and 9 bases separated the two germline ends. CDR3 size: 13 residues. Looked up from germline, CDR1 is LNHDA and CDR2 is SQIVND (reference sequence). The CDR3 region is CASSERGNQPQHF. The CDR3 bases are TGTGCCAGTAGTGAGAGGGGAAATCAGCCCCAGCATTTT.

This clonotype was recorded many times. The junction and the germline gene differ at one end; a read error may be behind it. This chain links TRBV7-7 with TRBJ2-3, with D hard to call. The germline CDR1 and CDR2 sequences are SSHAT and FNYEAQ (reference sequence). The CDR3 has 15 residues. The CDR3 reads CASSLRPEDTDTQYF. CDR3 DNA: TGTGCTAGCAGCCTAAGACCTGAGGACACAGATACGCAGTATTTT. Together with reference TRBV7-7 and TRBJ2-3, the CDR3 gives the full variable domain: GAGVSQSPRYKVTKRGQDVTLRCDPISSHATLYWYQQALGQGPEFLTYFNYEAQPDKSGLPSDRFSAERPEGSISTLTIQRTEQRDSAMYRCASSLRPEDTDTQYFGPGTRLTVL.

The CDR3: CASSGPRDNEYGYTF. DNA of the CDR3: TGTGCCAGCAGCGGGCCCCGGGACAACGAGTATGGCTACACCTTC. The chain is built from TRBV9 and TRBJ1-2, with D possibly matching TRBD1 (6 bases). The CDR3 totals 15 residues. Trimming removed 3 bases from V and 5 bases from J, with 17 bases in between. Germline loops: CDR1 SGDLS, CDR2 YYNGEE.

The table lists this clonotype with many counts. The genes are TRBV12-3 or TRBV12-4 and TRBJ2-3, with D unclear. The V gene lost 3 bases and the J gene lost 6 bases, with 13 bases spanning the gap. This CDR3 contains 14 residues. The CDR3 DNA reads as TGTGCCAGCAGTTTCCCTCTAGAACGTGATACGCAGTATTTT. Translated, it gives CASSFPLERDTQYF.

This clonotype appeared many times. The chain carries TRBV11-1 and TRBJ2-6; D is perhaps TRBD2 (5 bases). CDR1 and CDR2 (germline): SGHAT, FQDESV (reference sequence). V lost 7 bases, J lost 0 bases, and 13 bases lay in between. The CDR3 extends over 16 amino acids. The CDR3 sequence is CASTLLGSSGANVLTF. The CDR3 bases are TGTGCCAGCACCCTTCTGGGGAGCTCTGGGGCCAACGTCCTGACTTTC.

This clonotype was found many times. The V call is TRBV7-3, the J call TRBJ2-1; the D gene is possibly TRBD2 (5 bases). V was shortened by 4 bases and J by 8 bases, with 12 bases between the two germline ends. This CDR3 spans 13 amino acids. Per germline, CDR1 SGHTA and CDR2 FQGTGA. CDR3 DNA: TGTGCCAGCAGCTCTTCCGGACTTGATGAGCAGTTCTTC. Its translation: CASSSSGLDEQFF.

In its sample, this clonotype was seen many times. The CDR3 nucleotides read TGTGCCAGTGAAGTGGACAATCAGCCCCAGCATTTT. This translates into CASEVDNQPQHF. The chain recombines TRBV19 with TRBJ1-5; D unclear. V lost 8 bases and J lost 3, with 8 bases in between. CDR1 is LNHDA, CDR2 SQIVND, per germline (reference sequence). There are 12 residues in the CDR3.

The J gene is TRBJ1-2, the V gene TRBV11-2; 10 bases agree with TRBD1. Looked up from germline, CDR1 is SGHAT and CDR2 is FQNNGV. V lost 1 base and J lost 2; bases outside the gene matches: 4. The CDR3 contains 16 residues. CDR3 sequence: CASSLVEGQGNYGYTF. The CDR3, as DNA: TGTGCCAGCAGCTTAGTTGAGGGACAGGGGAACTATGGCTACACCTTC.

This clonotype was observed a handful of times. The chain has TRBV19 and TRBJ1-5; no reliable D call. The CDR3 runs to 14 residues. The germline V gene has CDR1 LNHDA and CDR2 SQIVND (reference sequence). Trimming stripped 7 bases from V and 0 bases from J, with 10 bases between. CDR3 nucleotides: TGTGCCAGTAACCCCCGGTATAGCAATCAGCCCCAGCATTTT. It translates to CASNPRYSNQPQHF.

This clonotype was counted between two and nine times. The chain links TRBV2 to TRBJ2-4; D uncertain. The CDR3 totals 11 residues. Germline V CDR1 and CDR2: SNHLY, FYNNEI. Trimming shortened V by 11 bases and J by 3 bases, and 8 bases separated the two germline ends. The CDR3 spells CAGYDKNIQYF. The CDR3 DNA sequence: TGTGCCGGTTATGACAAAAACATTCAGTACTTC.

The CDR3 loop is CASSSLGRPKWQFF. The CDR3 DNA sequence: TGTGCCAGCAGTTCCCTGGGCAGGCCGAAATGGCAGTTCTTC. The rearrangement joins TRBV28 to TRBJ2-1; no definite D call. This CDR3 contains 14 residues. Germline V gene data show CDR1 as MDHEN and CDR2 as SYDVKM. Between the trimmed V and J ends, which lost 4 bases and 12 bases, there was a span of 19 bases.

This clonotype has at least ten counts. The CDR3 DNA follows: TGTGCCAGCAGTGGGGGGGGGTCCTACAATGAGCAGTTCTTC. Translating gives CASSGGGSYNEQFF. The chain has TRBV9 and TRBJ2-1, with TRBD2 identical over 7 bases. Germline CDR1 SGDLS, CDR2 YYNGEE. The V and J ends lost 5 bases and 1 base, in that order; junction bases with no gene match: 3. There are 14 residues in the CDR3.

This clonotype came up many times. V usage is TRBV7-8 and J usage is TRBJ1-1; a weak D match, TRBD1 (5 bases). The CDR3 consists of 15 residues. From germline, CDR1 is SGHVS and CDR2 FQNEAQ. Trimming took 6 bases from V and 0 from J, leaving 14 bases between them. CDR3 protein: CASSPRRALNTEAFF. CDR3 coding DNA: TGTGCCAGCAGTCCCCGCAGGGCCCTGAACACTGAAGCTTTCTTT.

Ten or more counts support this clonotype. This chain links TRBV20-1 with TRBJ2-3, with 9 nucleotides matching TRBD2. The CDR3 contains 16 residues. CDR1 DFQATT and CDR2 SNEGSKA come from the germline V gene (reference sequence). Unmatched junction bases numbered 10, after V lost 1 base and J lost 5 bases. The DNA of the CDR3 is TGCAGTGCTAGAGGTGTAGCGGGGGCGCGTGGAGATACGCAGTATTTT. It yields the protein CSARGVAGARGDTQYF.

This clonotype came up many times. The chain uses TRBV4-2 and TRBJ2-3; the D is unclear. The CDR3 consists of 13 residues. The ends were cut back, 4 bases at V and 4 bases at J, with 9 bases in the middle. From germline, CDR1 is LGHNA and CDR2 YNFKEQ. In nucleotides, the CDR3 is TGTGCCAGCAGCCCTGAGGAGCCAGATACGCAGTATTTT. Translated, it gives CASSPEEPDTQYF.

This clonotype has only a few counts. The V call is TRBV23-1, the J call TRBJ1-1; D is unresolved. TRBV23-1 is given ORF status, its function remaining uncertain. The V end was cut by 3 bases, the J end by 5 bases, with 10 bases between. This CDR3 is 13 amino acids long. Here the CDR3 reads CASSHRRKTEAFF. As DNA, the CDR3 is TGCGCCAGCAGTCATCGCCGGAAAACTGAAGCTTTCTTT.

This clonotype appeared many times. The chain carries TRBV4-2 and TRBJ1-1; D not certain. Germline values: CDR1 LGHNA, CDR2 YNFKEQ. Trimming stripped 0 bases from V and 0 bases from J, with 14 bases between. This CDR3 has 17 amino acids. The CDR3 reads CASSQEGLGLVNTEAFF. The CDR3, as DNA: TGTGCCAGCAGCCAAGAAGGTCTAGGTTTGGTGAACACTGAAGCTTTCTTT.

Notes on this clonotype: The junction and the germline gene differ at one end; a read error may be behind it. The chain couples TRBV19 to TRBJ1-4, with D perhaps TRBD1 (5 bases). CDR1 and CDR2 from the germline V gene are LNHDA and SQIVND (reference sequence). The CDR3 totals 15 residues. The CDR3, as DNA: TGTGCCAGTGGAGGGGCAGCCGCAACTAATGAAATACTGTTTTTT. Translating gives CASGGAAATNEILFF.

This clonotype was found a few times. The chain has TRBV4-1 and TRBJ2-2; no definite D call. The CDR3 consists of 16 residues. Germline V CDR1 and CDR2: MGHRA, YSYEKL. Trimming left V 4 bases short and J 13 bases short, with 25 bases between. CDR3 sequence: CASSPSPPMGGEGLFF. The CDR3 nucleotides read TGCGCCAGCAGCCCATCTCCCCCAATGGGTGGCGAAGGGCTGTTTTTT.

The table lists this clonotype with many counts. The chain combines TRBV5-4 with TRBJ1-1; D gene uncertain. V was clipped by 2 bases and J by 5 bases, with 10 bases between them. CDR3 length: 13 amino acids. CDR1 is SGHNT and CDR2 is YYREEE in the germline V gene (reference sequence). CDR3 coding DNA: TGTGCCAGCAGCTTTAAGGTGGCAACTGAAGCTTTCTTT. Translation: CASSFKVATEAFF.

This clonotype was detected ten times or more. This chain's CDR3 is CASSPPTDRELNTEAFF. The CDR3 bases are TGTGCCAGCAGTCCCCCAACCGACAGGGAACTGAACACTGAAGCTTTCTTT. The chain has TRBV28 and TRBJ1-1; 7 bases are shared with TRBD1. The germline V gene has CDR1 MDHEN and CDR2 SYDVKM. Unmatched junction bases numbered 12, after V lost 5 bases and J lost 0 bases. The CDR3 contains 17 residues.

This clonotype has ten or more counts. The CDR3: CASSLYGGEKLFF. DNA of the CDR3: TGTGCCAGCAGCCTGTACGGGGGTGAAAAACTGTTTTTT. The V gene is TRBV7-3, the J gene TRBJ1-4; TRBD1 might be the D (5 bases). The length of the CDR3 is 13 residues. Deletions cut 5 bases from V and 7 bases from J, with 11 bases between. Germline V gene sequence: CDR1 SGHTA, CDR2 FQGTGA.

The rearrangement links TRBV5-4 to TRBJ2-5; TRBD2 matches 13 bases. The CDR3 contains 16 residues. Trimming at V came to 0 bases and at J to 5 bases, leaving 4 bases not matched to a gene. In germline, CDR1 is SGHNT, CDR2 YYREEE (reference sequence). The CDR3 DNA reads as TGTGCCAGCAGCTTGGATACTAGCGGGAGGGATGAGACCCAGTACTTC. Amino acid sequence: CASSLDTSGRDETQYF.

This clonotype has a handful of counts. The chain recombines TRBV13 with TRBJ2-7; 7 nucleotides align to TRBD1. CDR1 and CDR2 (germline): PRHDT, FYEKMQ (reference sequence). With V trimmed by 6 bases and J by 1 base, 3 bases remained unmatched. The CDR3 has 13 amino acids. DNA of the CDR3: TGTGCCAGCAGACAGGGGCCTTCCTACGAGCAGTACTTC. Its translation: CASRQGPSYEQYF.

This clonotype showed up many times. This chain joins TRBV7-9 and TRBJ1-1; the D is unclear. Germline V lookup: CDR1 SEHNR, CDR2 FQNEAQ (reference sequence). The CDR3 covers 14 residues. The ends were cut back, 1 base at V and 5 bases at J, with 11 bases in the middle. DNA of the CDR3: TGTGCCAGCAGCTTAGTCATGAATGGGACTGAAGCTTTCTTT. Translating gives CASSLVMNGTEAFF.